The source of this T cell receptor beta chain is a study of immune evolution from preneoplasia to lung adenocarcinoma. Regarding the study as a whole: Normal lung had highest clonality; later lesions appeared denser, more diverse. Top clone share appeared to fall from AAH through AIS, MIA, adenocarcinoma.

Clones were sequenced by immunoSEQ multiplex PCR, and TCRdb holds only the in-frame ones, with some missing. The sample lists 4,200 or so clones; almost 85% were seen once. The CDR3 contains 14 residues. The V gene's germline CDR1 is GTSNPN and CDR2 SVGIG (reference sequence). With 4 bases removed from V and 6 bases from J, the gap between germline ends came to 15 bases. This clone was detected once. Its antigen is not known. Patients had resection in Japan or China between about 2013 and 2017. Premalignant or tumor cells were enriched by macro-dissection after pathologic assessment. The receptor's source is a person between 50 and 60 years old with lung adenocarcinoma. The chain links TRBV30 to TRBJ1-4; tentative D call: TRBD1 (6 bases). Specimen: FFPE invasive lung adenocarcinoma tissue. In DNA form, the CDR3 reads TGTGCCTGGACGGGGGGCGGACAGTATGAAAAACTGTTTTTT. The encoded protein is CAWTGGGQYEKLFF. The full variable domain, in which reference TRBV30 and TRBJ1-4 provide the parts outside the CDR3, is SQTIHQWPATLVQPVGSPLSLECTVEGTSNPNLYWYRQAAGRGLQLLFYSVGIGQISSEVPQNLSASRPQDRQFILSSKKLLLSDSGFYLCAWTGGGQYEKLFFGSGTQLSVL.